The entry that follows covers one TCR beta chain sequence. This specimen comes from a study of blood T cell repertoires in COVID-19. The repertoire was sequenced with immunoSEQ multiplex PCR; TCRdb's copy has only in-frame clones and lacks some. Among around 280,000 clones listed, 90% were seen once. The V gene lost 0 bases and the J gene lost 5 bases, with 22 bases spanning the gap. Germline values: CDR1 MNHEY, CDR2 SVGEGT. This CDR3 region has 18 residues. The TCR comes from a woman under 30 with acute COVID-19. The chain links TRBV6-2 or TRBV6-3 to TRBJ2-5, with TRBD1 as a possible D gene (5 bases). The sequencing input was PBMCs or T cells enriched from blood (not recorded which). Written as DNA, the CDR3 is TGTGCCAGCAGTTACTCGAGATTTGGGGCCTCGGTCGGGGAGACCCAGTACTTC. This translates into CASSYSRFGASVGETQYF.